The rows below give T cell receptor beta chains drawn from one sample of a study of memory CD8 T cells in hepatitis C reinfection. Clones were read by immunoSEQ multiplex PCR, and TCRdb kept only the in-frame ones, dropping some. The data show 40,000 to 60,000 clones, roughly 89% seen once. The specimen was naive CD8+ T cells sorted from blood. These receptors all come from a man aged 18-30 years with hepatitis C virus infection. CDR3s include the opening cysteine and the closing phenylalanine or tryptophan. A D gene is named only where the DNA matches it firmly. Clone size is given for some rows only: seen once, a few or many times, or a class if the clone is expanded.

j_call	v_call	clone_size	d_call	cdr3_aa	cdr3_nt
TRBJ2-7	TRBV19	few	-	CASSVLQGREQYF	TGTGCCAGTAGTGTACTACAGGGTCGCGAGCAGTACTTC
TRBJ2-2	TRBV9	-	TRBD2	CASSAPSGTRSGELFF	TGTGCCAGCAGCGCCCCTTCCGGGACTAGGAGCGGGGAGCTGTTTTTT
TRBJ2-7	TRBV6-1	-	-	CASSDGVPWSYEQYF	TGTGCCAGCAGTGACGGAGTTCCTTGGTCCTACGAGCAGTACTTC
TRBJ2-3	TRBV5-4	-	TRBD2	CVVGRAGGPPDTQYF	TGTGTCGTCGGGCGAGCGGGAGGGCCACCAGATACGCAGTATTTT
TRBJ2-1	TRBV27	-	-	CASSLRGGEQFF	TGTGCCAGCAGTTTACGGGGAGGTGAGCAGTTCTTC
TRBJ2-1	TRBV6-1	-	-	CASRGVVSYNEQFF	TGTGCCAGCAGGGGCGTGGTTTCCTACAATGAGCAGTTCTTC
TRBJ2-6	TRBV9	-	TRBD1	CASSAGQAGANVLTF	TGTGCCAGCAGCGCGGGACAGGCTGGGGCCAACGTCCTGACTTTC
TRBJ2-5	TRBV5-5	once	-	CASSPDTPVWETQYF	TGTGCCAGCAGCCCAGACACTCCTGTGTGGGAGACCCAGTACTTC
TRBJ1-1	TRBV11-2	few	TRBD1	CASSSGQGAFEDTEAFF	TGTGCCAGCAGCTCGGGACAGGGGGCCTTTGAGGACACTGAAGCTTTCTTT
TRBJ1-1	TRBV4-3	few	-	CASSQATGGRPEAFF	TGCGCCAGCAGCCAGGCGACAGGCGGCAGACCTGAAGCTTTCTTT
TRBJ1-2	TRBV28	-	-	CASSRGNGYTF	TGTGCCAGCAGCAGGGGTAATGGCTACACCTTC
TRBJ2-1	TRBV27	-	TRBD1	CASRRTGGYNEQFF	TGTGCCAGCAGGAGGACAGGGGGCTACAATGAGCAGTTCTTC
TRBJ2-2	TRBV27	-	-	CASSFRGGDTGELFF	TGTGCCAGCAGTTTTCGAGGGGGAGACACCGGGGAGCTGTTTTTT
TRBJ2-3	TRBV4-1	-	TRBD2	CASSRLADTDTQYF	TGCGCCAGCAGTCGGCTAGCGGACACAGATACGCAGTATTTT
TRBJ2-5	TRBV6-1	-	TRBD2	CASSPGGAQETQYF	TGTGCCAGCAGCCCGGGAGGTGCCCAAGAGACCCAGTACTTC
TRBJ1-4	TRBV21-1	-	-	CASSKGIPGQANEKLFF	TGTGCCAGCAGCAAAGGGATACCGGGACAGGCAAATGAAAAACTGTTTTTT
TRBJ2-5	TRBV7-9	-	TRBD1	CASSSTGVETQYF	TGCGCCAGCAGCTCTACAGGGGTAGAGACCCAGTACTTC
TRBJ2-7	TRBV7-9	-	TRBD1	CASSFPGGGGEQYF	TGTGCCAGCAGCTTCCCAGGGGGTGGGGGCGAGCAGTACTTC
TRBJ2-5	TRBV7-7	-	TRBD2	CASSIESSGGETQYF	TGTGCCAGCAGCATCGAATCGTCGGGGGGGGAGACCCAGTACTTC
TRBJ2-3	TRBV13	-	-	CASSLGLSTDTQYF	TGTGCCAGCAGCCTCGGACTGAGCACAGATACGCAGTATTTT
TRBJ2-2	TRBV2	-	TRBD2	CASSNPKAGAETGELFF	TGTGCCAGCAGCAACCCCAAGGCGGGAGCGGAAACCGGGGAGCTGTTTTTT
TRBJ2-1	TRBV29-1	few	-	CSVDGLAGYNEQFF	TGCAGCGTTGATGGGCTAGCTGGGTACAATGAGCAGTTCTTC
TRBJ2-3	TRBV11-2	-	TRBD2	CASSLAPGLDPGDTQYF	TGTGCCAGCAGCTTAGCCCCCGGACTAGACCCCGGAGATACGCAGTATTTT
TRBJ2-1	TRBV7-2	-	-	CASSADLRSAYNEQFF	TGTGCCAGCAGCGCAGACCTGAGGTCCGCCTACAATGAGCAGTTCTTC
TRBJ1-5	TRBV27	-	-	CASSLGGAGQPQHF	TGTGCCAGCAGTTTAGGGGGGGCAGGACAGCCCCAGCATTTT
TRBJ2-1	TRBV28	-	-	CASSLTGKADTYNEQFF	TGTGCCAGCAGTCTAACAGGGAAGGCTGATACCTACAATGAGCAGTTCTTC
TRBJ2-7	TRBV7-9	-	TRBD1	CASSAGQGVNEQYF	TGTGCCAGCAGCGCAGGACAGGGTGTCAACGAGCAGTACTTC
TRBJ2-5	TRBV7-9	-	-	CASSPSQGIQETQYF	TGTGCCAGCAGTCCCAGTCAGGGGATACAAGAGACCCAGTACTTC
TRBJ2-2	TRBV19	-	-	CASSPRDSWNTGELFF	TGTGCCAGTAGTCCCCGGGACTCCTGGAACACCGGGGAGCTGTTTTTT
TRBJ2-7	TRBV6-1	few	TRBD1	CASNSQGAHEQYF	TGTGCCAGCAATTCCCAGGGGGCCCACGAGCAGTACTTC
TRBJ2-1	TRBV5-4	-	TRBD2	CASSGLANEQFF	TGTGCCAGCAGCGGACTAGCCAATGAGCAGTTCTTC
TRBJ2-2	TRBV6-5	-	-	CASSYSPLARTGELFF	TGTGCCAGCAGTTACTCTCCGCTAGCGCGCACCGGGGAGCTGTTTTTT
TRBJ2-7	TRBV27	-	-	CASSPSSSYEQYF	TGTGCCAGCAGTCCTTCCAGCTCCTACGAGCAGTACTTC
TRBJ2-1	TRBV29-1	-	-	CSVGSLAAYNEQFF	TGCAGCGTTGGGAGTCTAGCCGCCTACAATGAGCAGTTCTTC
TRBJ2-5	TRBV6-5	-	TRBD2	CASSSLAGEEQETQYF	TGTGCCAGCAGTTCTTTAGCGGGGGAGGAGCAAGAGACCCAGTACTTC
TRBJ1-1	TRBV11-2	-	TRBD1	CASSLTQGGTEAFF	TGTGCCAGCAGCTTAACCCAGGGGGGCACTGAAGCTTTCTTT
TRBJ2-3	TRBV6-5	-	-	CASSGASTDTQYF	TGTGCCAGCAGTGGGGCAAGCACAGATACGCAGTATTTT
TRBJ2-7	TRBV4-1	-	-	CASSQDLGSSTGNYEQYF	TGCGCCAGCAGCCAAGATTTGGGTTCGTCGACAGGAAACTACGAGCAGTACTTC
TRBJ2-3	TRBV27	-	TRBD2	CASSLRAGGVTDTQYF	TGTGCCAGCAGTTTAAGGGCGGGGGGGGTCACAGATACGCAGTATTTT
TRBJ2-3	TRBV5-4	-	TRBD1	CASSGGTGRTDTQYF	TGTGCCAGCAGCGGGGGGACAGGCCGCACAGATACGCAGTATTTT
TRBJ2-7	TRBV6-5	-	-	CASSPGDGVWYEQYF	TGTGCCAGCAGCCCCGGGGATGGGGTCTGGTACGAGCAGTACTTC
TRBJ2-2	TRBV5-1	-	TRBD1	CASSPWSGTGGSTGELFF	TGCGCCAGCAGCCCCTGGTCCGGGACAGGGGGTAGCACCGGGGAGCTGTTTTTT
TRBJ2-3	TRBV13	once	-	CASSLAPGLGADTQYF	TGTGCCAGCAGCTTAGCCCCAGGTTTAGGGGCGGATACGCAGTATTTT
TRBJ2-3	TRBV11-1	-	-	CASSLPSGSDLPPGYAKYF	TGTGCCAGCAGCCTTCCCTCAGGATCGGACTTACCACCGGGATACGCTAAGTATTTT
TRBJ2-3	TRBV7-2	-	-	CASSSLSGDTQYF	TGTGCCAGCAGTTCCTTGTCCGGTGATACGCAGTATTTT
TRBJ1-2	TRBV2	-	-	CASSEDSLNYGYTF	TGTGCCAGCAGTGAAGACAGTCTTAACTATGGCTACACCTTC
TRBJ2-1	TRBV4-1	-	TRBD2	CASSQVGTSSNEQFF	TGCGCCAGCAGCCAAGTTGGGACTAGCTCGAATGAGCAGTTCTTC
TRBJ2-2	TRBV9	-	-	CASSVGSSRSGELFF	TGTGCCAGCAGCGTTGGGTCTAGCCGTTCCGGGGAGCTGTTTTTT
TRBJ2-2	TRBV4-1	once	-	CASSERVPGGELFF	TGCGCCAGCTCGGAGCGGGTCCCCGGGGGGGAGCTGTTTTTT
TRBJ2-3	TRBV11-2	-	-	CASSLVGGTDTQYF	TGTGCCAGCAGCTTAGTTGGAGGCACAGATACGCAGTATTTT
TRBJ2-7	TRBV28	-	TRBD1	CASSPGTGEASYEQYF	TGTGCCAGCAGTCCCGGGACAGGGGAGGCCTCCTACGAGCAGTACTTC
TRBJ2-1	TRBV11-2	-	-	CASSLGTETYNEQFF	TGTGCCAGCAGCTTAGGGACAGAGACGTACAATGAGCAGTTCTTC
TRBJ1-2	TRBV11-2	-	TRBD1	CASSLVSGGDGYTF	TGTGCCAGCAGCTTAGTCTCAGGGGGCGATGGCTACACCTTC
TRBJ2-2	TRBV11-2	-	TRBD2	CASSLVASGSPGELFF	TGTGCCAGCAGCTTAGTTGCCAGCGGGAGCCCCGGGGAGCTGTTTTTT
TRBJ1-1	TRBV30	-	-	CAWSQGTEAFF	TGTGCCTGGAGTCAGGGAACTGAAGCTTTCTTT